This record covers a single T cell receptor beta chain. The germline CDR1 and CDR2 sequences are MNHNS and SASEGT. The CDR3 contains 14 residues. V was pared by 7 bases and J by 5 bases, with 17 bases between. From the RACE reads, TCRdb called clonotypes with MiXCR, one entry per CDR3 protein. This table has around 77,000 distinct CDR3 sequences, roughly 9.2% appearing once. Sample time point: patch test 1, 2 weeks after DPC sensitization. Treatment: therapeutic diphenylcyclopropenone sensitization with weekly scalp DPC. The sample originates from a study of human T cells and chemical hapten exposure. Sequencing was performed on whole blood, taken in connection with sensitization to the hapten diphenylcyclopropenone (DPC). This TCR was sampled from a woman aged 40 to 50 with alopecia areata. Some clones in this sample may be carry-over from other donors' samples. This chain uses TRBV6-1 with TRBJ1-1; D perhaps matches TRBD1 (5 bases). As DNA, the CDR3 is TGTGCCAGCAAAGTCGTCGGGGCGGGAACTGAAGCTTTCTTT. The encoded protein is CASKVVGAGTEAFF.